The T cell receptor beta chain under discussion was sequenced for a study of PD-L1 blockade in urothelial cancer. Points from the study as a whole: Better survival was predicted when blood TCR clonality before treatment fell below the median.

With V trimmed by 5 bases and J by 4 bases, 4 bases remained unmatched. Germline V gene sequence: CDR1 MNHEY, CDR2 SMNVEV (reference sequence). The CDR3 spans 13 residues. The time point here: peripheral blood 6 weeks after treatment start. The number of samples from each patient was between 1 and 8, taken pretreatment and on-treatment. Remarks on this clone: Its target is not known.

Added to each PCR by spiking were synthetic TCR analog templates. The table came from immunoSEQ multiplex PCR; TCRdb's copy has only in-frame clones and leaves some out. This table has about 46,000 clones, approximately 85% appearing once. V and J are TRBV27 and TRBJ2-5; TRBD1 agrees at 7 bases. The TCR was taken from a man aged 50 to 59 with urothelial cancer. Sequencing was performed on PBMCs, taken around atezolizumab (anti-PD-L1) treatment. CDR3 DNA: TGTGCCAGCAGTCCTTGGACAGGAGAGACCCAGTACTTC. Protein product: CASSPWTGETQYF.